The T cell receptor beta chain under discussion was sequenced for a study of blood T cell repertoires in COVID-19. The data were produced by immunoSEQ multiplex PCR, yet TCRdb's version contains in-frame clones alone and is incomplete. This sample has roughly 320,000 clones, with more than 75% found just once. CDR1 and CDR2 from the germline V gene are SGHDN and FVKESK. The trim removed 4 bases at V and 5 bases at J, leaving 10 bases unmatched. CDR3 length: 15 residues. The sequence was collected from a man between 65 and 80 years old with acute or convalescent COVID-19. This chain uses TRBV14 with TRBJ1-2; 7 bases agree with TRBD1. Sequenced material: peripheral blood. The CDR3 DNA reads TGTGCCAGCAGCCTCCGGACAGGATGGTTATATGGCTACACCTTC. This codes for CASSLRTGWLYGYTF.